This T cell receptor (beta chain) was recorded in a study of T-cell reconstitution after alpha-beta-depleted transplantation in children. V lost 3 bases and J lost 2; bases outside the gene matches: 4. The CDR3 has 15 residues. Germline values: CDR1 SGHRS, CDR2 YFSETQ. Unique molecular identifiers were incorporated during preparation of the TCRbeta library. Via MiXCR, TCRdb re-called the PCR reads, giving one row per CDR3 protein. This table holds hundreds of thousands of distinct CDR3 sequences, roughly 15% found once. The chain is built from TRBV5-1 and TRBJ2-5; 10 nucleotides agree with TRBD2. The sequenced sample was PBMCs, mostly from graft donor cells, obtained 360 days after TCRalphabeta/CD19-depleted stem cell transplant. This TCR derives from a male patient under 10 years old who had a stem cell transplant for acute lymphoblastic leukemia, so the T cells may come from the graft donor. The CDR3 region is CASSSSGRPQETQYF. The CDR3 DNA follows: TGCGCCAGCAGCTCTAGCGGGAGACCTCAAGAGACCCAGTACTTC.